A selection of T cell receptor beta chains follows, all from one sample in a study of CD4 and CD8 cells across lung adenocarcinoma regions. TCRdb processed the PCR reads anew with MiXCR; each CDR3 protein has one entry. Of around 18,000 distinct CDR3 sequences listed, approximately 50% are singletons. The sequenced sample consisted of CD8+ T cells from the margin of a lung tumor. These receptors came from a male donor with lung adenocarcinoma. The CD4 and CD8 labels of this study may be unreliable. Both conserved end residues are part of each CDR3. Fields, in order: D gene, clone size, J gene, V gene, CDR3 protein, CDR3 DNA. D genes are given only for firm matches. For some rows the clone size is stated as once, few or many, or as a class when expanded; others skip it.

D gene: -
clone size: -
J gene: TRBJ2-7
V gene: TRBV6-1
CDR3 protein: CASSTGVGTKNTQYF
CDR3 DNA: TGTGCCAGCAGTACGGGGGTCGGAACCAAAAACACGCAGTACTTC

D gene: TRBD1
clone size: few
J gene: TRBJ1-1
V gene: TRBV5-1
CDR3 protein: CASSLGQGHKNTEAFF
CDR3 DNA: TGCGCCAGCAGCCTCGGACAGGGTCATAAGAACACTGAAGCTTTCTTT

D gene: -
clone size: -
J gene: TRBJ1-1
V gene: TRBV10-1
CDR3 protein: CASREGGLRARDGTEAFF
CDR3 DNA: TGCGCCAGCAGGGAAGGGGGGTTGAGGGCTAGGGACGGCACTGAAGCTTTCTTT

D gene: TRBD2
clone size: -
J gene: TRBJ2-2
V gene: TRBV20-1
CDR3 protein: CSARPKLGLADLNTGELFF
CDR3 DNA: TGCAGTGCTAGACCGAAGCTGGGACTAGCGGACCTAAACACCGGGGAGCTGTTTTTT

D gene: TRBD1
clone size: -
J gene: TRBJ2-1
V gene: TRBV6-1
CDR3 protein: CASSHPGQGHNEQFF
CDR3 DNA: TGTGCCAGCAGTCATCCGGGACAGGGTCACAATGAGCAGTTCTTC

D gene: TRBD2
clone size: many
J gene: TRBJ2-5
V gene: TRBV4-1
CDR3 protein: CASSQDGTIRETQYF
CDR3 DNA: TGCGCCAGCAGCCAAGACGGGACTATACGGGAGACCCAGTACTTC

D gene: -
clone size: once
J gene: TRBJ2-7
V gene: TRBV6-5
CDR3 protein: CASSSLGSEQYF
CDR3 DNA: TGTGCCAGCAGTTCCCTAGGGTCCGAGCAGTACTTC

D gene: -
clone size: -
J gene: TRBJ2-3
V gene: TRBV6-1
CDR3 protein: CASSETWAMGTNTQYF
CDR3 DNA: -

D gene: -
clone size: -
J gene: TRBJ1-2
V gene: TRBV6-5
CDR3 protein: CASSYSRGHSGGYTF
CDR3 DNA: TGTGCCAGCAGTTACTCCCGGGGCCATTCGGGTGGCTACACCTTC

D gene: -
clone size: -
J gene: TRBJ1-2
V gene: TRBV6-1
CDR3 protein: CASSEGDDTF
CDR3 DNA: TGTGCCAGCAGTGAAGGGGACGACACCTTC

D gene: TRBD1
clone size: -
J gene: TRBJ2-7
V gene: TRBV10-2
CDR3 protein: CASSPRDSNEQYF
CDR3 DNA: TGCGCCAGCTCACCCCGGGACAGCAATGAGCAGTACTTC

D gene: -
clone size: -
J gene: TRBJ2-3
V gene: TRBV10-2
CDR3 protein: CAGRRAGEPETQYF
CDR3 DNA: TGTGCGGGCAGACGAGCGGGTGAGCCAGAGACGCAGTATTTT

D gene: TRBD1
clone size: -
J gene: TRBJ2-7
V gene: TRBV7-6
CDR3 protein: CASSLGQGAYEQYF
CDR3 DNA: TGTGCCAGCAGCTTAGGACAGGGGGCCTACGAGCAGTACTTC

D gene: -
clone size: -
J gene: TRBJ2-5
V gene: TRBV15
CDR3 protein: CATSGDRAQNIQYF
CDR3 DNA: TGTGCGACCAGCGGAGACCGGGCCCAAAACATCCAGTACTTC

D gene: TRBD1
clone size: -
J gene: TRBJ2-3
V gene: TRBV12-3/TRBV12-4
CDR3 protein: CASSRLGTGGPGRAEDTQYF
CDR3 DNA: TGTGCCAGCAGTCGTCTAGGGACAGGGGGCCCCGGGAGGGCCGAAGATACGCAGTATTTT

D gene: -
clone size: few
J gene: TRBJ2-5
V gene: TRBV29-1
CDR3 protein: CSVAMLGARLAVETQYF
CDR3 DNA: TGCAGCGTCGCGATGCTGGGGGCTAGGCTAGCTGTAGAGACCCAGTACTTC

D gene: -
clone size: few
J gene: TRBJ1-2
V gene: TRBV27
CDR3 protein: CASSRDRFGYGYTF
CDR3 DNA: TGTGCCAGCAGCCGCGACAGGTTTGGCTATGGCTACACCTTC

D gene: -
clone size: many
J gene: TRBJ2-7
V gene: TRBV6-2/TRBV6-3
CDR3 protein: CASKAGGRPYEQYF
CDR3 DNA: TGTGCCAGCAAGGCCGGAGGGCGCCCCTACGAGCAGTACTTC

D gene: -
clone size: once
J gene: TRBJ2-7
V gene: TRBV6-1
CDR3 protein: CASSLGKFYEQYF
CDR3 DNA: TGTGCCAGCTCCCTCGGGAAATTCTACGAGCAGTACTTC

D gene: -
clone size: -
J gene: TRBJ1-1
V gene: TRBV30
CDR3 protein: CAWAKNTEAFF
CDR3 DNA: TGTGCCTGGGCGAAGAACACTGAAGCTTTCTTT

D gene: -
clone size: -
J gene: TRBJ2-2
V gene: TRBV7-6
CDR3 protein: CASSVDRLNTGELFF
CDR3 DNA: TGTGCCAGCAGCGTCGACAGGCTGAACACCGGGGAGCTGTTTTTT

D gene: TRBD1
clone size: few
J gene: TRBJ2-2
V gene: TRBV6-1
CDR3 protein: CASTKGTGQGSGELFF
CDR3 DNA: TGTGCCAGCACCAAGGGGACGGGACAGGGATCCGGGGAGCTGTTTTTT

D gene: -
clone size: -
J gene: TRBJ2-5
V gene: TRBV10-1
CDR3 protein: CARGEGGRGPDTQYF
CDR3 DNA: TGCGCCAGGGGGGAGGGGGGCCGGGGCCCAGATACGCAGTACTTC

D gene: TRBD2
clone size: -
J gene: TRBJ2-5
V gene: TRBV11-2
CDR3 protein: CASSFITSGSSGETQYF
CDR3 DNA: TGTGCCAGCAGCTTCATAACTAGCGGGAGCTCAGGGGAGACCCAGTACTTC

D gene: -
clone size: -
J gene: TRBJ2-1
V gene: TRBV6-5
CDR3 protein: CASSSLAAGKINEQFF
CDR3 DNA: TGTGCCAGCAGTTCCCTTGCGGCGGGAAAGATCAATGAGCAGTTCTTC

D gene: -
clone size: few
J gene: TRBJ2-3
V gene: TRBV7-7
CDR3 protein: CASSTGGGTDTQYF
CDR3 DNA: TGTGCTAGCAGTACAGGGGGGGGCACAGATACGCAGTATTTT

D gene: -
clone size: many
J gene: TRBJ2-4
V gene: TRBV27
CDR3 protein: CASRGFVENIQYF
CDR3 DNA: TGTGCCAGCAGAGGGTTTGTAGAAAACATTCAGTACTTC

D gene: -
clone size: -
J gene: TRBJ1-4
V gene: TRBV6-1
CDR3 protein: CASSEERRTNEKLFF
CDR3 DNA: TGTGCCAGCAGTGAAGAAAGGCGAACTAATGAAAAACTGTTTTTT

D gene: -
clone size: -
J gene: TRBJ1-1
V gene: TRBV11-2
CDR3 protein: CASSLDPSPNTEAFF
CDR3 DNA: TGTGCCAGCAGCTTAGATCCCTCACCGAACACTGAAGCTTTCTTT